This TCR beta chain derives from a study of blood T cell repertoires in COVID-19. Across the study: Material from acute and convalescent COVID-19 was sourced from the United States, Italy and Spain. PBMCs, B-cell-depleted T cells, or T cells provided the cDNA or gDNA that made up the material.

The CDR3 is 14 residues long. Germline CDR1 reads SGHTA; CDR2 reads FQGTGA. Losses at the gene ends were 5 bases for V and 7 bases for J; bases not matched to a gene: 5. Recruited during active infection, patients (from Seattle) were subsequently followed longitudinally. In the source study's methods: Reference gene primer amplification in the assay estimated nucleated cell counts. Measured with immunoSEQ multiplex PCR; TCRdb has only the in-frame clones, and not every one. V, J and clone size were drawn from that table, and D and trimming were deduced from the DNA. In the table there are 290,000 or so clones, approximately 90% of which are singletons.

The rearrangement joins TRBV7-3 to TRBJ2-1; TRBD2 matches at 10 bases. The sample consisted of peripheral blood. The sequence was collected from a woman under 40 with COVID-19, enrolled during active disease. The chain's CDR3 is CASSPGTSANEQFF. In nucleotides, the CDR3 is TGTGCCAGCAGCCCCGGGACTAGCGCAAATGAGCAGTTCTTC.